This entry lists 9 T cell receptor beta chains sequenced from one sample in a study of cytomegalovirus exposure and HLA in healthy donors. The primer mix had 60 Vbeta and 13 Jbeta primers. TCRdb's table, derived via immunoSEQ multiplex PCR, lists solely in-frame clones and lacks some. The data show under 150,000 clones, with around four fifths seen just once and roughly 1.2% held by the top ten. Sequenced: PBMCs. The receptors stem from a boy between 5 and 17 years old in good health and CMV-seronegative.

Comment on this clone: This same CDR3 is encoded by further DNA sequences in the sample. The rearrangement links TRBV6-5 to TRBJ2-2; no firm D call. The CDR3 is 12 amino acids. CDR1 and CDR2 (germline): MNHEY, SVGAGI. The V gene lost 8 bases and the J gene lost 1 base, with 5 bases spanning the gap. CDR3: CASSRNTGELFF. DNA for the CDR3: TGTGCCAGCTCCAGGAACACCGGGGAGCTGTTTTTT.

The rearrangement joins TRBV27 to TRBJ2-2; TRBD1 matches 8 bases. Germline trimming cut 6 bases from V and 4 bases from J; bases unmatched to any gene: 4. Per germline, CDR1 MNHEY and CDR2 SMNVEV (reference sequence). This CDR3 is 14 amino acids long. This CDR3 reads CASRLDRGTGELFF. The CDR3 DNA reads as TGTGCCAGCAGGCTTGACAGGGGCACCGGGGAGCTGTTTTTT.

The table lists this clone with a count of one. The V and J genes are TRBV2 and TRBJ2-7, with 10 bases identical to TRBD1. The CDR3 runs 15 residues. V gave up 10 bases and J gave up 2 bases; unmatched junction bases: 11. Per germline, CDR1 SNHLY and CDR2 FYNNEI. CDR3 sequence: CATRNWGQGPYEQYF. The CDR3 region has the DNA TGTGCCACCCGGAATTGGGGACAGGGGCCCTACGAGCAGTACTTC.

The chain recombines TRBV19 with TRBJ2-1; 7 nucleotides agree with TRBD1. With V trimmed by 6 bases and J by 4 bases, 9 bases remained unmatched. The CDR3 has 15 amino acids. Germline V lookup: CDR1 LNHDA, CDR2 SQIVND (reference sequence). CDR3 amino acids: CASRETGRSYNEQFF. The CDR3 DNA is TGTGCCAGTAGGGAGACAGGGCGCTCGTACAATGAGCAGTTCTTC.

CDR3 DNA sequence: TGTGCCAGCAGCCAAGGGACTAGCGCATCCTACGAGCAGTACTTC. Protein sequence: CASSQGTSASYEQYF. V and J are TRBV9 and TRBJ2-7; TRBD2 aligns across 10 bases. Germline loops: CDR1 SGDLS, CDR2 YYNGEE. The V and J ends lost 4 bases and 1 base, in that order; junction bases with no gene match: 5. The CDR3 length is 15 residues.

The chain uses TRBV6-6 and TRBJ2-1; D ambiguous. V dropped 2 bases and J dropped 9 bases, with 11 bases sitting between them. Germline lookup yields CDR1 MNHNY and CDR2 SVGAGI (reference sequence). The CDR3 loop spans 13 amino acids. This CDR3 reads CASSYRVGIEQFF. In DNA form, the CDR3 reads TGTGCCAGCAGTTACCGGGTGGGTATTGAGCAGTTCTTC.

This clone was counted only a few times. The gene calls are TRBV4-3 and TRBJ2-7, with 8 bases lining up with TRBD2. Germline CDR1 LGHNA, CDR2 YSLEER. The CDR3 is 16 amino acids. V was pared by 1 base and J by 3 bases, with 8 bases of the junction left unmatched. CDR3 residues: CASSQGGGRESYEQYF. DNA of the CDR3: TGCGCCAGCAGCCAAGGCGGGGGGCGGGAGAGCTACGAGCAGTACTTC.

The chain employs TRBV4-2 and TRBJ2-7, with TRBD1 matching over 7 bases. Germline CDR1 LGHNA, CDR2 YNFKEQ. The CDR3 runs 15 residues. J gave up 3 bases and V 0 bases, and 5 bases lay outside the gene matches. In DNA, the CDR3 is TGTGCCAGCAGCCAAGAATCGGGACAGAACTACGAGCAGTACTTC. This codes for CASSQESGQNYEQYF.

The V gene is TRBV5-4, the J gene TRBJ2-7; 9 bases line up with TRBD1. J gave up 2 bases and V 5 bases, and 8 bases lay outside the gene matches. The CDR3 covers 15 residues. Germline assignment: CDR1 SGHNT and CDR2 YYREEE (reference sequence). DNA for the CDR3: TGTGCCAGCAGTCCTCGGACAGGGGCAGCCTACGAGCAGTACTTC. Protein sequence: CASSPRTGAAYEQYF. Together with reference TRBV5-4 and TRBJ2-7, the CDR3 gives the full variable domain: ETGVTQSPTHLIKTRGQQVTLRCSSQSGHNTVSWYQQALGQGPQFIFQYYREEENGRGNFPPRFSGLQFPNYSSELNVNALELDDSALYLCASSPRTGAAYEQYFGPGTRLTVT.